This T cell receptor (beta chain) is drawn from a study of blood T cell repertoires in COVID-19. Repertoires were generated with immunoSEQ multiplex PCR, while TCRdb's copy carries only in-frame clones and drops some. The sample yields 150,000 to 200,000 clones, around four fifths seen once. The V gene end was trimmed by 6 bases and the J gene end by 5 bases; junction bases not matched to a gene: 7. The CDR3 is 15 amino acids. The germline CDR1 and CDR2 sequences are SGHTA and FQGNSA. The rearrangement joins TRBV7-2 to TRBJ2-7, with TRBD2 identical over 13 bases. The sequence was collected from a man between 65 and 85 years old with acute or convalescent COVID-19. Sample: peripheral blood. The CDR3 DNA follows: TGTGCCAGCAGGCCACTAGCGGGAGGGTCCGACGAGCAGTACTTC. Its translation: CASRPLAGGSDEQYF.